This TCR beta chain was recovered during a study of cytomegalovirus exposure and HLA in healthy donors (dated by TCRdb to between 2016 and 2019). Context from the whole study: An earlier analysis of more than 550 of the donors reported over 250 Gb of sequence data and around 110 million unique TCR beta sequences obtained from some 170 million T cells. An early release covering 550 to 650 HLA-typed donors comprised 250 to 350 gigabases of sequencing data and approximately 80 million unique TCR sequences. Of the 300 to 500 genotyped donors, 70% to 90% were placed in the genetic ancestry cluster associated with self-reported Caucasian donors. The aim of the study was to test whether cataloging public T cell receptors could identify signatures of past pathogen exposure. Using immunosequencing, the study profiled T cell repertoires from 666 subjects and related those repertoires to cytomegalovirus serostatus. Along with the approximately 700-subject first cohort, a separate validation cohort of approximately 110 different subjects was used. High-throughput TCR immunosequencing, statistical association of individual TCRs with disease status, and machine learning were combined to predict cytomegalovirus infection status. A later analysis re-analyzed previously published TCR beta repertoires from approximately 670 donors and added high-resolution HLA genotyping to study TCR occurrence patterns. Rather than using new phenotypic data, the later analysis identified candidate immune exposures from TCR beta sequences and from how often those sequences occurred across donors. An earlier analysis of some 500 of the donors used high-throughput TCR beta sequencing to judge whether each TCR beta V gene segment behaved as functional or pseudogenic. Donor age, sex, ethnicity and CMV serostatus were compiled alongside the repertoire data. A later genetic analysis took genome-wide SNP genotypes for about 65% of the roughly 670 donors and used that subset as a discovery cohort. Every repertoire in the discovery cohort had been generated on one and the same sequencing platform. Class I and class II HLA loci were covered by the typing at four-digit resolution. The number of typed donors differed by locus: about 629-640 for A, B, C, DRB1 and DQB1; about 520 for DQA1; roughly 600 for DPA1; and around 490 for DPB1. About five DR-DQ haplotypes were treated as single units for association and clustering because of strong linkage in the cohort. Among about 370 genotyped donors of the cohort, an average of about 220,000 unique TCR beta nucleotide sequences was sequenced per donor, of which about 18% were non-productive. Paper-wide results and their limitations: A cluster of highly shared sequence variants was judged likely to represent a technical artifact of the sequencing pipeline. Linkage disequilibrium might explain the correlated functional status among segregating V segments, but an unknown experimental factor could not be excluded. The presence/absence analyses assumed that sequencing depth was roughly uniform across donors, and that assumption may not be true. The cohort was sequenced for TCR beta chains only, and without alpha or paired-chain data the features that could be detected were limited. For the cohort, immune exposure information was limited to CMV serostatus. A later genetic analysis reported fewer N-insertions in productive TCRs among donors in an Asian-associated ancestry cluster than the approximately 700-donor mean. Cytomegalovirus status was reported to be diagnosed by the classifier with high specificity and sensitivity in both the original and validation cohorts. Compared with equally common non-associated chains, HLA-associated TCR beta chains in a later analysis were more clonally expanded and had lower generation probabilities. The authors suggested that the approach could potentially be extended to other disease states and immunological phenotypes. When HLA alleles, especially DR and DQ, strongly co-occurred, TCR associations were difficult to assign to individual alleles. In a later analysis, TCR association rates were found to vary across HLA loci, with the most associated TCRs seen for DRB1 alleles and the fewest for HLA-C alleles. The study listed 164 TCR beta chains as associated with cytomegalovirus. Several of the top co-occurrence clusters appeared to be linked to parvovirus B19, influenza, CMV and Epstein-Barr virus, according to a later analysis. While some public TCRs were present in many individuals, most TCR sequences turned up only very rarely across donors. V-gene and J-gene trimming of TCR beta chains was associated with a missense DCLRE1C variant in a later genetic analysis, and the association was replicated in an independent cohort. In a later analysis, about 16,000 TCR beta sequences were associated with specific HLA alleles at a false discovery rate of 0.05. Because counts were too low, seventeen rarely observed V segments, including chromosome 9 orphons, were excluded from the earlier analysis of 587 of the donors. In vitro tests confirmed that three of the cytomegalovirus-associated TCR beta chains recognize cytomegalovirus antigens. Some IMGT-functional V segments, including TRBV6-2 and TRBV6-3, could not be distinguished by the 87-base-pair reads and were therefore excluded. A further reported finding was that TCR beta sequences accurately predicted the HLA-A and HLA-B alleles for most subjects in the first cohort. Broadly in line with IMGT annotations, most TCR beta V segments showed up in productive rearrangements about 87% or about 30% of the time in an earlier analysis of approximately 640 of the donors. A later analysis found that most CMV-associated TCR beta chains appeared HLA-restricted, with HLA associations seemingly driven largely by CMV exposure. Because some donors lacked HLA typing at each locus, the association tests relied only on the typed subset.

The library was generated by the immunoSEQ multiplex PCR assay. For the multiplex PCR, a mixture combining 60 forward primers for TCR Vbeta segments and 13 reverse primers for TCR Jbeta segments was used. A multiplex PCR assay on genomic DNA amplified the CDR3 region of rearranged TCR beta genes. Amplified TCR beta libraries were sequenced as 87-base-pair reads on the Illumina HiSeq System. The authors' analysis ran thus. Across the 640 or so repertoires, a later analysis counted about 81 million unique TCR beta chains, around 10 million of which were shared by at least two donors. A nearest-neighbor algorithm error-corrected the raw reads and collapsed the reads into unique sequences, merging closely related sequences to remove PCR and sequencing errors. CDR3 sequences were aligned to IMGT reference sequences to assign V, D and J gene segments. For a sequence to be retained, at least a six-nucleotide match to both a V gene segment and a J gene segment was required. A rearrangement counted as productive if the CDR3 had no stop codons and remained in frame with V and J, and every other rearrangement counted as non-productive. Following IMGT convention, CDR3 was defined as the stretch from the second conserved V-encoded cysteine to the conserved J-encoded phenylalanine. In an earlier analysis of around 570 of the donors, sequences lacking an unambiguous match to a single V gene segment were excluded. In an earlier analysis of more than 500 of the donors, a V segment was called functional when productive rearrangements were above 56.7%, and segregating when the standard deviation between donors exceeded 5%. To diagnose cytomegalovirus status from the catalog of TCR beta chain sequences, a statistical classification framework was built. A later analysis assigned V and J genes by comparing TCR nucleotide sequences with IMGT/GENE-DB human TR gene sequences. In a later analysis, CDR3 sequences and most-parsimonious VDJ recombination scenarios were assigned using the TCRdist pipeline. In a later analysis, every TCR beta chain was defined by the combination of its CDR3 amino acid sequence and its V-gene family, and reads without a unique V-gene family were dropped. A later analysis removed several hundred highly shared, low-generation-probability nucleotide sequences to deal with suspected cross-contamination and a sequencing artifact. For each public chain, a later analysis derived a clonal expansion index from normalized ranks of inferred template counts within each repertoire. In a later analysis, generation probabilities were computed with a VDJ recombination model fitted to out-of-frame rearrangements, and the resulting probabilities were checked against IGoR. In a later analysis, hypergeometric tests were used to score TCR-TCR, TCR-HLA and TCR-CMV co-occurrence, with a repertoire-size bias correction applied to TCR pairs. False discovery rates were estimated in a later analysis by permuting HLA or CMV assignments 20 times. A later analysis grouped co-occurring TCRs with DBSCAN, adding TCRdist sequence similarity when clustering within HLA-allele-positive subsets. For co-occurrence clustering, repertoires with fewer than 30,000 or more than 120,000 public chains were excluded, along with roughly five repertoires with anomalous nucleotide sharing. TCRdb re-hosts the immuneACCESS table, in-frame sequences only. Its copies lack some clones; in the studies checked, an unresolved V gene accounts for under half of them, and the cause for the rest is not known. V, J and clone size are those of that table, while D and trimming were read from the DNA. The sample table lists some 140,000 clones, around 79% of them with a count of one. The ten largest clones take up 3.1% of the sample.

This clone was detected a few times. The specificity of this receptor is unknown. No base qualities exist here, and no much larger clone lies one base off it. The CDR3 sequence holds 14 residues, the cysteine and phenylalanine included. Left in the record is the CDR3 DNA by itself, 42 bases read in frame from the first base. The V and J ends are trimmed by 5 bases and 1 base, leaving 11 bases between them. The germline V gene sets CDR1 to MNHNS and CDR2 to SASEGT. The cohort consisted of 666 healthy bone marrow donors. All cohort members were sampled while nominally healthy, although unrecorded immune exposures were likely present. The donor was CMV seronegative and was included in the group of approximately 350 seronegative cohort members. Every donor gave a peripheral blood sample, and the peripheral blood mononuclear cells from that sample were used for TCR beta sequencing. Genomic DNA extraction from the blood cell samples was performed with the Qiagen DNeasy Blood Extraction Kit.

The chain is assembled from TRBV6-1 and TRBJ1-1, and perhaps TRBD1 as D gene, on 5 matching bases. The source of this sequence is a female donor in good health and CMV-seronegative. Material: PBMCs. The DNA sequence reads TGTGCCAGCAGTTGGGGGGGTACGAACACTGAAGCTTTCTTT. It is translated as CASSWGGTNTEAFF.